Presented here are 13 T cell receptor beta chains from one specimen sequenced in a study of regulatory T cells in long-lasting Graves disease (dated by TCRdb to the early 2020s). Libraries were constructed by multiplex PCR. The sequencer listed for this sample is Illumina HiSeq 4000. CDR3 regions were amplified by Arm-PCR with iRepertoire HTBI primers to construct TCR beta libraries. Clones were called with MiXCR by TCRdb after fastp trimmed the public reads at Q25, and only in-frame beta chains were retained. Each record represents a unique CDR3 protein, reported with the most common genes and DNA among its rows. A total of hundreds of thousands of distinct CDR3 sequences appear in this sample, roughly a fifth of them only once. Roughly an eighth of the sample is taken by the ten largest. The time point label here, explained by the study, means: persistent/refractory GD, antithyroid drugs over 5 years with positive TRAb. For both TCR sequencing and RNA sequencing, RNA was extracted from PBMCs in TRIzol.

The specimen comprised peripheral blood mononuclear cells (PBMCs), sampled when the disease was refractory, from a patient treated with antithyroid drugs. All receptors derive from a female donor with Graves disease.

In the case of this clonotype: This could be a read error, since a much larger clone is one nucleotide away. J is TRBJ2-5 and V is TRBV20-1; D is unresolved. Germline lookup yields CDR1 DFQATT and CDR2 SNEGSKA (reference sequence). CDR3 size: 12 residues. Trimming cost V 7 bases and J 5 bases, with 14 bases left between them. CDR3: CSVSEQGETQYF. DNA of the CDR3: TGCAGTGTTAGTGAGCAAGGGGAGACCCAGTACTTC.

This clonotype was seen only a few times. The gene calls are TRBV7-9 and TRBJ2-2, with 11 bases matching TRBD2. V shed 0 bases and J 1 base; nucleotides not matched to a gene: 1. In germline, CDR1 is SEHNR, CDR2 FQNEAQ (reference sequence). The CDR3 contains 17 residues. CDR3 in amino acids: CASSLAGLAVNTGELFF. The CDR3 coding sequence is TGTGCCAGCAGCTTAGCGGGACTAGCGGTGAACACCGGGGAGCTGTTTTTT.

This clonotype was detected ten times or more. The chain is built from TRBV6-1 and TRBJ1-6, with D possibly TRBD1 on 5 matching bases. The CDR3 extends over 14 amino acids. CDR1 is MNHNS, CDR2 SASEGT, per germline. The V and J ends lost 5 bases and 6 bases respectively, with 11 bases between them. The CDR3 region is CASSPGGSNSPLHF. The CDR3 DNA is TGTGCCAGCAGTCCGGGGGGTAGTAATTCACCCCTCCACTTT.

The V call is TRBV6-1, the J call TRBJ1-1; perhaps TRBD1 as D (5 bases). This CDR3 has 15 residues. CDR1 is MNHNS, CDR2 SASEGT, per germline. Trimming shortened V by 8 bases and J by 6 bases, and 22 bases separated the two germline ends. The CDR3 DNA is TGTGCCAGCGCTAGGGGAGGAACAACTCCACCTGAAGCTTTCTTT. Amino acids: CASARGGTTPPEAFF.

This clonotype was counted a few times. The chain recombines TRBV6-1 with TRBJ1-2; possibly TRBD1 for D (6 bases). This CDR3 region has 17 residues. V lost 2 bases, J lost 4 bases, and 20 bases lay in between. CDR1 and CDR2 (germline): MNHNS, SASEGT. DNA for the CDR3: TGTGCCAGCAGTGAACAGGCAGGGGTCCTCCCTTCCTATGGCTACACCTTC. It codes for CASSEQAGVLPSYGYTF.

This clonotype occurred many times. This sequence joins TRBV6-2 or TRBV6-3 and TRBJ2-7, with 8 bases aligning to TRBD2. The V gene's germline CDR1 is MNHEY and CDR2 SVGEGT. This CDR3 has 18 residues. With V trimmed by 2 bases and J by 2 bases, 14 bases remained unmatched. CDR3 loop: CASSYPKDQRETTYEQYF. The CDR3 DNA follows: TGTGCCAGCAGTTACCCCAAGGATCAGCGGGAGACTACCTACGAGCAGTACTTC.

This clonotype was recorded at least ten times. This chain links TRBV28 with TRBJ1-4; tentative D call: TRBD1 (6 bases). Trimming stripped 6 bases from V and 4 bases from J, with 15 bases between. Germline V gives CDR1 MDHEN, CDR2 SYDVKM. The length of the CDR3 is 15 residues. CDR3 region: CASRFTDRLNEKLFF. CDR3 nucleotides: TGTGCCAGCAGGTTCACGGACAGACTTAATGAAAAACTGTTTTTT.

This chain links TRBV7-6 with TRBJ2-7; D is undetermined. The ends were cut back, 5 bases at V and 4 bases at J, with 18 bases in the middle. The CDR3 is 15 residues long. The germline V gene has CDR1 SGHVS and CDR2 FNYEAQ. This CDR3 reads CASSQGGTIWYEQYF. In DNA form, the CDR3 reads TGTGCCAGCAGCCAAGGCGGAACAATCTGGTACGAGCAGTACTTC.

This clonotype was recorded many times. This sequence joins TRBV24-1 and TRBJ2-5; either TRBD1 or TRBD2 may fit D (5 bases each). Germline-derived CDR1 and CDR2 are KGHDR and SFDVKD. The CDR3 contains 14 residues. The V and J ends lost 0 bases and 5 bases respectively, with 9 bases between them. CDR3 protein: CATSDLRGGETQYF. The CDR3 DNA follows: TGTGCCACCAGTGATTTGAGGGGCGGGGAGACCCAGTACTTC.

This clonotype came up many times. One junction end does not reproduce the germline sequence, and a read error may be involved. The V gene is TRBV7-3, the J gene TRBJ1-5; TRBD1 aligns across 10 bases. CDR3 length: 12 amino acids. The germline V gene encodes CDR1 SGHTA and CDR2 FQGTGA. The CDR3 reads CARRGDRGEMDF. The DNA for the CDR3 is TGTGCCAGACGGGGGGACAGGGGAGAAATGGATTTT.

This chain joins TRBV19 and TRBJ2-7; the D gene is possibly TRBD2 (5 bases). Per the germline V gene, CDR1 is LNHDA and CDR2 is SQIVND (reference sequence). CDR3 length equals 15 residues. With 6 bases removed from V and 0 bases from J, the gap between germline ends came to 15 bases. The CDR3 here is CASREAAAGSYEQYF. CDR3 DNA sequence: TGTGCCAGTAGGGAGGCAGCGGCGGGCTCCTACGAGCAGTACTTC. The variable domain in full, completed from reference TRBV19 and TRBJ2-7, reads DGGITQSPKYLFRKEGQNVTLSCEQNLNHDAMYWYRQDPGQGLRLIYYSQIVNDFQKGDIAEGYSVSREKKESFPLTVTSAQKNPTAFYLCASREAAAGSYEQYFGPGTRLTVT.

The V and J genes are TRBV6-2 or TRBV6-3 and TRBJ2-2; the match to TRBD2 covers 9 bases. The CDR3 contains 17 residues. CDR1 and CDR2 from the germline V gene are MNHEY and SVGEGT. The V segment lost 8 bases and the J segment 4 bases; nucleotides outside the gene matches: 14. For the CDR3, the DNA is TGTGCCAGCCGACGGACTAGCGAGAGAGTGTCCACCGGGGAGCTGTTTTTT. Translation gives CASRRTSERVSTGELFF.

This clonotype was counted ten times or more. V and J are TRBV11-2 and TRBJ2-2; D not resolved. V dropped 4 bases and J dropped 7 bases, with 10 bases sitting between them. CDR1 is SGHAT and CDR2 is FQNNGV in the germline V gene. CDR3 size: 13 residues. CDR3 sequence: CASSSLFFGELFF. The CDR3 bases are TGTGCCAGCAGCTCCCTATTTTTCGGGGAGCTGTTTTTT.